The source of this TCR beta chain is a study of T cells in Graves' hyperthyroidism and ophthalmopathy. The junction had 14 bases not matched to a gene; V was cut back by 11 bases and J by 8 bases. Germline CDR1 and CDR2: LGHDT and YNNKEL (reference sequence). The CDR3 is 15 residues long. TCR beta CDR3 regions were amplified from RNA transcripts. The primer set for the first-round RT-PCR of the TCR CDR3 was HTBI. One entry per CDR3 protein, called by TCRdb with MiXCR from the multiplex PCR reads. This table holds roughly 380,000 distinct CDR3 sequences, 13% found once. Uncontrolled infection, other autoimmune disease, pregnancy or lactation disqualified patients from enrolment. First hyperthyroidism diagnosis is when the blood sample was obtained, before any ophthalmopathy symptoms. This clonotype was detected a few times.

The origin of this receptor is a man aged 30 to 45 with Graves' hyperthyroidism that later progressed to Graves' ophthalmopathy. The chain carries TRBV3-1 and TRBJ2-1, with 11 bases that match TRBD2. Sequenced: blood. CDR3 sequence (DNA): TGTGCCTCACAGAGGATTAGCGGGGGGGCCTATGAGCAGTTCTTC. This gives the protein CASQRISGGAYEQFF.